The rows below give T cell receptor beta chains drawn from one sample of a study of blood T cell repertoires in COVID-19. TCRdb's table, derived via immunoSEQ multiplex PCR, lists solely in-frame clones and lacks some. This sample carries about 470,000 clones, about nine tenths of them seen once, and the ten largest clones take roughly 0.7%. Sequencing was done on a sample of PBMCs or T cells enriched from blood (not recorded which). The receptor set was obtained from a woman aged 18-29 years who had recovered from COVID-19. Each CDR3 is given with its conserved first and last residue. D genes are given only for firm matches. A clone size is listed for some rows: how often the clone was seen (once, few, many), or a class if it is expanded.

D gene: TRBD1
J gene: TRBJ1-6
V gene: TRBV5-1
clone size: -
CDR3 protein: CASSGGTGDGGSPLHF
CDR3 DNA: TGCGCCAGCAGCGGGGGGACAGGCGACGGTGGATCACCCCTCCACTTT

D gene: -
J gene: TRBJ2-1
V gene: TRBV7-6
clone size: -
CDR3 protein: CASSFAANSYNEQFF
CDR3 DNA: TGTGCCAGCAGCTTTGCGGCTAACTCCTACAATGAGCAGTTCTTC

D gene: -
J gene: TRBJ1-1
V gene: TRBV7-2
clone size: -
CDR3 protein: CASSLAMIRRGTEAFF
CDR3 DNA: TGTGCCAGCAGCTTAGCGATGATCAGAAGAGGTACTGAAGCTTTCTTT

D gene: TRBD1
J gene: TRBJ2-2
V gene: TRBV6-5
clone size: -
CDR3 protein: CASVQGASTGELFF
CDR3 DNA: TGTGCCAGCGTGCAGGGGGCATCCACCGGGGAGCTGTTTTTT

D gene: -
J gene: TRBJ2-7
V gene: TRBV21-1
clone size: -
CDR3 protein: CASSSRDRGAYEQYF
CDR3 DNA: TGTGCCAGCAGCTCCCGGGACAGGGGAGCCTACGAGCAGTACTTC

D gene: -
J gene: TRBJ1-2
V gene: TRBV15
clone size: -
CDR3 protein: CATSSGVGYGYTF
CDR3 DNA: TGTGCCACCAGCAGCGGGGTCGGGTATGGCTACACCTTC

D gene: -
J gene: TRBJ2-1
V gene: TRBV21-1
clone size: -
CDR3 protein: CASSRRTALNEQFF
CDR3 DNA: TGTGCCAGCAGCAGGCGGACAGCCCTCAATGAGCAGTTCTTC

D gene: -
J gene: TRBJ1-2
V gene: TRBV29-1
clone size: -
CDR3 protein: CSVEQGTYGYTF
CDR3 DNA: TGCAGCGTTGAACAGGGGACCTATGGCTACACCTTC

D gene: TRBD1
J gene: TRBJ1-1
V gene: TRBV7-8
clone size: -
CDR3 protein: CASSLWGQGAMTEAFF
CDR3 DNA: TGTGCCAGCAGCTTGTGGGGACAGGGGGCAATGACTGAAGCTTTCTTT

D gene: TRBD1
J gene: TRBJ2-7
V gene: TRBV6-5
clone size: -
CDR3 protein: CASSRGGKENEQYF
CDR3 DNA: TGTGCCAGCAGTCGAGGGGGCAAGGAGAACGAGCAGTACTTC

D gene: TRBD1
J gene: TRBJ1-2
V gene: TRBV2
clone size: -
CDR3 protein: CASRVGTGVDGYTF
CDR3 DNA: TGTGCCAGCAGAGTAGGGACAGGGGTAGATGGCTACACCTTC

D gene: TRBD1
J gene: TRBJ1-4
V gene: TRBV27
clone size: -
CDR3 protein: CATRPGQGWEKLFF
CDR3 DNA: TGTGCCACCCGGCCGGGACAGGGGTGGGAAAAACTGTTTTTT

D gene: -
J gene: TRBJ1-1
V gene: TRBV7-9
clone size: -
CDR3 protein: CASSFAPSNTEAFF
CDR3 DNA: TGTGCCAGCAGCTTCGCACCTAGTAACACTGAAGCTTTCTTT

D gene: -
J gene: TRBJ1-5
V gene: TRBV19
clone size: -
CDR3 protein: CATSRGSYSNQPQHF
CDR3 DNA: TGTGCCACCTCCCGGGGGTCTTATAGCAATCAGCCCCAGCATTTT

D gene: -
J gene: TRBJ2-7
V gene: TRBV3-1/TRBV3-2
clone size: -
CDR3 protein: CASSQDGASIKQYF
CDR3 DNA: TGTGCCAGCAGCCAAGATGGTGCCTCTATAAAGCAGTACTTC

D gene: -
J gene: TRBJ1-2
V gene: TRBV9
clone size: -
CDR3 protein: CASSLTPADGYTF
CDR3 DNA: TGTGCCAGCAGCCTGACCCCGGCGGATGGCTACACCTTC

D gene: TRBD1
J gene: TRBJ2-5
V gene: TRBV28
clone size: once
CDR3 protein: CASSSGQGYETQYF
CDR3 DNA: TGTGCCAGCAGTTCCGGACAGGGGTATGAGACCCAGTACTTC

D gene: -
J gene: TRBJ1-2
V gene: TRBV6-5
clone size: -
CDR3 protein: CASSYSKRGLGGYTF
CDR3 DNA: TGTGCCAGCAGTTACTCGAAGCGGGGGCTTGGCGGCTACACCTTC

D gene: -
J gene: TRBJ2-7
V gene: TRBV3-1/TRBV3-2
clone size: -
CDR3 protein: CASSQDRSYEQYF
CDR3 DNA: TGTGCCAGCAGCCAAGATCGTTCGTACGAGCAGTACTTC

D gene: TRBD2
J gene: TRBJ2-5
V gene: TRBV3-1/TRBV3-2
clone size: -
CDR3 protein: CASSPPPASGEETQYF
CDR3 DNA: TGTGCCAGCAGCCCCCCGCCGGCTAGCGGAGAAGAGACCCAGTACTTC

D gene: TRBD1
J gene: TRBJ1-4
V gene: TRBV2
clone size: -
CDR3 protein: CASGRDRVEKLFF
CDR3 DNA: TGTGCCAGCGGCCGGGACAGGGTTGAAAAACTGTTTTTT

D gene: TRBD1
J gene: TRBJ1-1
V gene: TRBV6-6
clone size: -
CDR3 protein: CASRIPGQGTEAFF
CDR3 DNA: TGTGCCAGCAGGATACCGGGACAGGGGACTGAAGCTTTCTTT

D gene: TRBD1
J gene: TRBJ2-1
V gene: TRBV7-9
clone size: -
CDR3 protein: CASSLGTGEHEQFF
CDR3 DNA: TGTGCCAGCAGCTTAGGGACAGGGGAACATGAGCAGTTCTTC

D gene: TRBD1
J gene: TRBJ2-2
V gene: TRBV11-2
clone size: -
CDR3 protein: CASSLQGADTGELFF
CDR3 DNA: TGTGCCAGCAGCTTACAGGGGGCAGACACCGGGGAGCTGTTTTTT

D gene: TRBD2
J gene: TRBJ2-7
V gene: TRBV7-9
clone size: -
CDR3 protein: CASSWGTSGGYEQYF
CDR3 DNA: TGTGCCAGCAGCTGGGGGACTAGCGGGGGTTACGAGCAGTACTTC

D gene: TRBD1
J gene: TRBJ1-4
V gene: TRBV5-6
clone size: -
CDR3 protein: CASSWGQGYEKLFF
CDR3 DNA: TGTGCCAGCAGCTGGGGACAGGGTTATGAAAAACTGTTTTTT

D gene: -
J gene: TRBJ2-7
V gene: TRBV19
clone size: -
CDR3 protein: CASSIGQKQYF
CDR3 DNA: TGTGCCAGTAGTATAGGACAGAAGCAGTACTTC

D gene: -
J gene: TRBJ2-5
V gene: TRBV18
clone size: once
CDR3 protein: CASGPGEETQYF
CDR3 DNA: TGTGCCAGCGGGCCGGGGGAAGAGACCCAGTACTTC

D gene: TRBD2
J gene: TRBJ2-7
V gene: TRBV7-7
clone size: -
CDR3 protein: CASSPDAGDGREQYF
CDR3 DNA: TGTGCTAGCAGCCCAGATGCGGGGGACGGGCGCGAGCAGTACTTC

D gene: -
J gene: TRBJ2-1
V gene: TRBV5-1
clone size: -
CDR3 protein: CASSLQWGENEQFF
CDR3 DNA: TGCGCCAGCAGCCTACAGTGGGGGGAAAATGAGCAGTTCTTC

D gene: -
J gene: TRBJ1-1
V gene: TRBV6-1
clone size: -
CDR3 protein: CASSERAGLNTEAFF
CDR3 DNA: TGTGCCAGCAGTGAACGTGCGGGCTTGAACACTGAAGCTTTCTTT

D gene: -
J gene: TRBJ1-1
V gene: TRBV4-2
clone size: -
CDR3 protein: CASSQDTGNTEAFF
CDR3 DNA: TGTGCCAGCAGCCAAGACACAGGGAACACTGAAGCTTTCTTT

D gene: TRBD1
J gene: TRBJ2-5
V gene: TRBV5-8
clone size: -
CDR3 protein: CASSFRGRAETQYF
CDR3 DNA: TGTGCCAGCAGCTTCAGGGGGCGCGCAGAGACCCAGTACTTC

D gene: TRBD1
J gene: TRBJ2-2
V gene: TRBV7-3
clone size: -
CDR3 protein: CASSIQGAGELFF
CDR3 DNA: TGTGCCAGCAGCATCCAGGGGGCTGGGGAGCTGTTTTTT

D gene: -
J gene: TRBJ2-7
V gene: TRBV4-1
clone size: -
CDR3 protein: CASSQDPGLPYEQYF
CDR3 DNA: TGCGCCAGCAGCCAAGATCCGGGGTTGCCCTACGAGCAGTACTTC